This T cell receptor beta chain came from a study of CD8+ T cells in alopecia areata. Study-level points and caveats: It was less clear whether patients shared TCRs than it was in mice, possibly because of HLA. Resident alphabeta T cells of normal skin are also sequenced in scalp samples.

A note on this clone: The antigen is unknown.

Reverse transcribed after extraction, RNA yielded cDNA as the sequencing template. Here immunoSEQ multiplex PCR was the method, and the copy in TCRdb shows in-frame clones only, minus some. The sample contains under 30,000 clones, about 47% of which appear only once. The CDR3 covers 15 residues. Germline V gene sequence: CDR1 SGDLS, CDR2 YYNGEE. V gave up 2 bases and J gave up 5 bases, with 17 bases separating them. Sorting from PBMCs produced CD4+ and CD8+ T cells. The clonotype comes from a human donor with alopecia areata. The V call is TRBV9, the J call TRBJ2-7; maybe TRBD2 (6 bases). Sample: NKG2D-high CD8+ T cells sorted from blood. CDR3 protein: CASSVGGLPINEQYF. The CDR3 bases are TGTGCCAGCAGCGTTGGAGGACTACCTATCAACGAGCAGTACTTC.